The T cell receptor beta chain described here comes from a study of CD8 T cells in Susac syndrome. Reverse transcription of about 0.45 to 1 ug RNA was performed with random hexamers. Each CDR3 protein gets one entry after TCRdb re-called the immunoSEQ multiplex PCR reads with MiXCR. In the table there are roughly 200,000 distinct CDR3 sequences, roughly 95% of which are singletons. Trimming removed 5 bases from V and 3 bases from J, with 14 bases in between. Germline lookup yields CDR1 MDHEN and CDR2 SYDVKM. The CDR3 loop spans 14 amino acids. Healthy donors served as age- and sex-matched controls. TEMRA cells were enriched by FACS, and CD4+ and CD8+ T cells were negatively isolated.

Source material: CD4+ T cells from PBMCs. The TCR was taken from a human donor in good health. The chain recombines TRBV28 with TRBJ2-7; possibly TRBD1 for D (7 bases). This CDR3 reads CASSQPGGLYEQYV. The CDR3, as DNA: TGTGCCAGCAGTCAACCAGGGGGGCTCTACGAGCAGTACGTC.